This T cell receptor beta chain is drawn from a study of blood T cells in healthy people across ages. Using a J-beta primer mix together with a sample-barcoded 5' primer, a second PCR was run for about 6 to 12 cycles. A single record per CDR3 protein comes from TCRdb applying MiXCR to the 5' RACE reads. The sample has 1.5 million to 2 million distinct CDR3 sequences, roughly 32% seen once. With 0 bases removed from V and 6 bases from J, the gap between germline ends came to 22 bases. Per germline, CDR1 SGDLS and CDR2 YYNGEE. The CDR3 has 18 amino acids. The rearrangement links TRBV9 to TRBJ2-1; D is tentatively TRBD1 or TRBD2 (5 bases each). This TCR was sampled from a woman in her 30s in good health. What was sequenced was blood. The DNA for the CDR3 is TGTGCCAGCAGCGTAGCTTCATTCCCGGGACGTACCGGCAATGAGCAGTTCTTC. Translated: CASSVASFPGRTGNEQFF. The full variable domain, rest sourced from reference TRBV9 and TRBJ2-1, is DSGVTQTPKHLITATGQRVTLRCSPRSGDLSVYWYQQSLDQGLQFLIQYYNGEERAKGNILERFSAQQFPDLHSELNLSSLELGDSALYFCASSVASFPGRTGNEQFFGPGTRLTVL.